Described below is a single TCR beta chain sequence and its context. Its specificity is not known. Compared with germline, one end of the junction differs, possibly owing to a read error. This sample stems from a study of glioma-infiltrating T cells. Study outcomes and limitations: Very few CDR3 sequences were shared between tissue and blood.

The iRepertoire nested amplicon-rescue multiplex PCR amplified TCR alpha and beta CDR3s from RNA. TCRdb fed the multiplex PCR reads into MiXCR, producing one record per CDR3 protein. Among 90,000 or so distinct CDR3 sequences, roughly 39% were seen once, and the ten largest hold roughly two fifths. Germline-derived CDR1 and CDR2 are DFQATT and SNEGSKA (reference sequence). The length of the CDR3 is 14 residues. The chain has TRBV20-1 and TRBJ2-4; the match to TRBD2 covers 7 bases. Specimen: glioma tissue, nonneoplastic brain tissue, or PBMCs (not recorded which). The clonotype was recovered from a human donor with low-grade glioma or glioblastoma, undergoing nonglioma brain surgery, or in good health (not recorded which). The CDR3: CSARRRGGESIQCF. The DNA for the CDR3 is TGCAGTGCTCGGAGGCGGGGAGGGGAAAGCATTCAGTGCTTC.